A selection of T cell receptor beta chains follows, all from one sample in a study of CD8 T cells in Susac syndrome. TCRdb reprocessed the immunoSEQ multiplex PCR reads with MiXCR, giving one entry per CDR3 protein. The data show some 300,000 distinct CDR3 sequences, roughly 85% seen once. The sequencing sample was made of CD8+ T cells from PBMCs. The receptors were sampled from a human donor with multiple sclerosis. Each CDR3 is given with its conserved first and last residue. The order of the fields is J gene, D gene, V gene, CDR3 protein. A D gene is named only where the DNA matches it firmly.

TRBJ2-1,NA,TRBV7-6,CASSLRTQVRSNEQFF
TRBJ2-1,NA,TRBV15,CATSNDINEQFF
TRBJ1-5,NA,TRBV28,CATSVSDGRRQPQHF
TRBJ2-7,TRBD1,TRBV27,CASSHGTGAYEQYF
TRBJ2-5,TRBD1,TRBV15,CATSRVEVGQGRQETQYF
TRBJ2-1,NA,TRBV6-6,CASSWPDFSEQFF
TRBJ1-1,NA,TRBV19,CASSISTGGNTEAFF
TRBJ1-1,NA,TRBV28,CASRDSGAQNTEAFF
TRBJ2-7,NA,TRBV6-1,CASSDYPSEGAYEQYF
TRBJ2-1,NA,TRBV20-1,CSARDPGGQSSYNEQFF
TRBJ1-2,NA,TRBV6-2/TRBV6-3,CASSYSSAWGNYGYTF
TRBJ2-3,TRBD2,TRBV18,CASSPEGLETDTQYF
TRBJ2-7,NA,TRBV28,CASSFWRGYEQYF
TRBJ2-3,NA,TRBV28,CASSLADTQYF
TRBJ2-2,NA,TRBV28,CASSLLPSGELFF
TRBJ1-6,TRBD1,TRBV12-3/TRBV12-4,CASRGTVNSPLHF
TRBJ2-1,NA,TRBV19,CASSIIGTYSYNEQFF
TRBJ1-2,NA,TRBV27,CASSFRLDTYGYTF
TRBJ2-7,TRBD2,TRBV28,CASSFPRLAGRSGSYEQYF
TRBJ1-3,NA,TRBV23-1,CASSHRIGTGNTIYF
TRBJ2-7,TRBD1,TRBV5-4,CASSWVGQPYEQYF
TRBJ2-3,NA,TRBV12-3/TRBV12-4,CASSLDYLSTDTQYF
TRBJ2-7,NA,TRBV20-1,CSAIGHAKDLSYEQYF
TRBJ2-3,TRBD2,TRBV20-1,CSARGAGVGDTQYF
TRBJ1-5,NA,TRBV5-6,CASSLSNFQPQHF
TRBJ2-7,TRBD2,TRBV15,CATSRGGDEQYF
TRBJ2-5,TRBD1,TRBV24-1,CATSDPSLQGGRATQYF
TRBJ2-7,TRBD2,TRBV5-1,CASSYSGSSSYEQYF
TRBJ2-3,NA,TRBV7-9,CASSSTQTRADTQYF
TRBJ1-1,NA,TRBV28,CASSFQAARTEAFF
TRBJ2-3,TRBD1,TRBV28,CASSLGQGRTDTQYF
TRBJ2-2,NA,TRBV29-1,CSVEKQNTGELFF
TRBJ1-1,NA,TRBV6-1,CASSVQAEAFF
TRBJ2-3,NA,TRBV10-3,CAISEWLGPVPTDTQYF
TRBJ2-5,NA,TRBV13,CASTSGVAQETQYF
TRBJ2-7,NA,TRBV3-1,CASSQGLTRLPSEQYF
TRBJ2-5,NA,TRBV7-9,CASSLLFQETQYF
TRBJ2-7,NA,TRBV12-3/TRBV12-4,CASSLGDFYEQYF
TRBJ1-1,NA,TRBV20-1,CSARESGGGFGTEAFF
TRBJ2-7,NA,TRBV3-1,CASSPRGLGYEQYF
TRBJ2-1,NA,TRBV6-5,CASSYTPGSSYNEQFF